Reported below is one T cell receptor beta chain. Its antigen is as yet unknown. This sample is part of a study of PD-1 blockade in classical Hodgkin lymphoma. Germline V gives CDR1 SGHTS, CDR2 YDEGEE. V was shortened by 1 base and J by 5 bases, with 6 bases between the two germline ends. This CDR3 is 13 amino acids long. All patients experienced relapse after autologous stem cell transplantation, and brentuximab vedotin exposure was variable. Whole-study findings and limits: Researchers reported that CD4+ TCR diversity, though not CD8+, rose significantly by C4D1.

Clones were sequenced by immunoSEQ multiplex PCR, and TCRdb holds only the in-frame ones, with some missing. Altogether about 58,000 clones are present, 88% being singletons, with the ten largest covering 5.4%. This TCR was sampled from a human donor with classical Hodgkin lymphoma. This sample comprised peripheral blood mononuclear cells (PBMCs), obtained before the second cycle of nivolumab. The gene calls are TRBV5-8 and TRBJ2-2; unclear D gene. CDR3 sequence: CASSLIGTGELFF. The CDR3 DNA reads TGTGCCAGCAGCTTGATCGGGACCGGGGAGCTGTTTTTT.